This TCR beta chain was profiled in a study of PD-L1 blockade in urothelial cancer. Documented time point: pretreatment peripheral blood. Method: immunoSEQ multiplex PCR; TCRdb's copy keeps in-frame clones and lacks some. The top ten clones hold 13% to 15% of a sample with 30,000 to 40,000 clones, over 80% of them seen once. V lost 4 bases and J lost 1, with 8 bases in between. The CDR3 has 13 residues. Germline values: CDR1 GTSNPN, CDR2 SVGIG (reference sequence). This receptor was identified in an elderly man with urothelial cancer. The sequences come from PBMCs, collected around atezolizumab (anti-PD-L1) treatment. This rearrangement joins TRBV30 to TRBJ1-3; D call uncertain. The DNA for the CDR3 is TGTGCCTGGACCAGGCTGTCTGGAAACACCATATATTTT. Its protein is CAWTRLSGNTIYF.